This entry lists 6 T cell receptor beta chains sequenced from one sample in a study of blood T cell repertoires in COVID-19. Assay: immunoSEQ multiplex PCR; the TCRdb copy retains only in-frame clones and omits some. The sample contains 150,000 to 170,000 clones, 65% to 90% of which appear only once. The sequencing sample was made of peripheral blood. These receptor sequences come from a woman aged 55-69 years with COVID-19, enrolled during active disease.

This chain joins TRBV13 and TRBJ1-3; the match to TRBD1 covers 8 bases. Germline-derived CDR1 and CDR2 are PRHDT and FYEKMQ (reference sequence). The CDR3 extends over 16 amino acids. J gave up 0 bases and V 5 bases, and 6 bases lay outside the gene matches. In DNA, the CDR3 is TGTGCCAGCAGCGAGGGACAGGCTTACTCTGGAAACACCATATATTTT. Amino acid sequence: CASSEGQAYSGNTIYF.

This clone was detected many times. The chain combines TRBV6-1 with TRBJ1-2; 7 bases map to TRBD1. This CDR3 contains 14 residues. J lost 4 bases, V lost 3 bases, and 5 bases had no gene match. Per germline, CDR1 MNHNS and CDR2 SASEGT. Here the CDR3 DNA reads TGTGCCAGCAGTGACGACAGGGCCCCCTATGGCTACACCTTC. Translating gives CASSDDRAPYGYTF.

The chain uses TRBV18 and TRBJ1-5; 9 bases agree with TRBD1. The germline CDR1 and CDR2 sequences are KGHSH and LQKENI. The CDR3 extends over 14 amino acids. V lost 3 bases and J lost 7; bases outside the gene matches: 4. DNA for the CDR3: TGTGCCAGCTCACCGACAGGGGGAATACAGCCCCAGCATTTT. Amino acid sequence: CASSPTGGIQPQHF.

CDR3 sequence: CASSGAGGSTDTQYF. For the CDR3, the DNA is TGTGCCAGCAGTGGAGCGGGGGGTAGCACAGATACGCAGTATTTT. V and J are TRBV6-1 and TRBJ2-3; TRBD2 agrees at 9 bases. The length of the CDR3 is 15 residues. The trim removed 4 bases at V and 0 bases at J, leaving 2 bases unmatched. CDR1 is MNHNS and CDR2 is SASEGT in the germline V gene.

The sample holds a few counts of this clone. The chain combines TRBV25-1 with TRBJ1-2, with 9 bases matching TRBD1. The J segment lost 12 bases and the V segment lost 9 bases, leaving 11 bases of the junction unmatched. Germline V gene lookup returns CDR1 MGHDK and CDR2 SYGVNS. The CDR3 is made up of 12 amino acids. As DNA, the CDR3 is TGTGCCAGTTCCCGGGGACAGGGAGTCCACACCTTC. Its protein product is CASSRGQGVHTF.

The rearrangement joins TRBV7-9 to TRBJ2-7; TRBD2 agrees at 14 bases. The V gene's germline CDR1 is SEHNR and CDR2 FQNEAQ (reference sequence). The CDR3 is made up of 15 amino acids. V shed 0 bases and J 6 bases; nucleotides not matched to a gene: 1. Here the CDR3 reads CASSLAGLAGAEQYF. The CDR3 region has the DNA TGTGCCAGCAGCTTAGCGGGACTAGCGGGAGCCGAGCAGTACTTC.